This TCR beta chain derives from a study of spatial heterogeneity in lung cancer. Study-level background: The study consistently detected more beta-chain than alpha-chain sequences.

The table lists this clonotype with many counts. TCRdb independently ran MiXCR on the 5' RACE reads; one entry per CDR3 protein. The data show tens of thousands of distinct CDR3 sequences, 7% seen once. This CDR3 region has 18 residues. Germline V CDR1 and CDR2: MNHEY, SVGAGI. V lost 0 bases, J lost 5 bases, and 8 bases stayed unmatched. The time point denotes: sample taken at primary tumor resection. The gene calls are TRBV6-5 and TRBJ1-6; 9 positions agree with TRBD1. Source: PBMCs, taken at surgery. The receptor was isolated from a male donor with early-stage non-small cell lung cancer. The CDR3 DNA sequence: TGTGCCAGCAGTTACTCACCGGGACAGGGAATCCATAATTCACCCCTCCACTTT. It specifies CASSYSPGQGIHNSPLHF.